A selection of T cell receptor beta chains follows, all from one sample in a study of blood T cell repertoires in COVID-19. Using immunoSEQ multiplex PCR, the repertoire was profiled, and TCRdb retains in-frame clones only, with some absent. The sample carries about 15,000 clones, approximately 83% recorded once. The material sequenced was peripheral blood. The receptor source for this set is a human donor in a cohort sampled during active COVID-19. CDR3s include the opening cysteine and the closing phenylalanine or tryptophan. A D gene is named only where the DNA matches it firmly. Clone size is stated in some rows and not others, as once, few, many or a class when expanded.

TRBD2 | TRBJ2-3 | TRBV6-2/TRBV6-3 | once | CASSYLPPAGLTDTQYF | TGTGCCAGCAGTTACCTCCCCCCAGCGGGGCTCACAGATACGCAGTATTTT
TRBD2 | TRBJ2-1 | TRBV10-3 | . | CAIRDSGGTYNEQFF | TGTGCCATCAGGGATAGCGGGGGAACCTACAATGAGCAGTTCTTC
. | TRBJ2-5 | TRBV5-4 | . | CASSLAAGAETQYF | TGTGCCAGCAGCTTGGCTGCAGGGGCAGAGACCCAGTACTTC
. | TRBJ2-7 | TRBV7-2 | . | CASSLESLAGEQYF | TGTGCCAGCAGCTTAGAAAGTCTAGCAGGCGAGCAGTACTTC
TRBD2 | TRBJ2-1 | TRBV4-1 | . | CASSQTFRASGDASYNEQFF | TGCGCCAGCAGCCAGACTTTCCGGGCTAGCGGGGACGCCTCCTACAATGAGCAGTTCTTC
. | TRBJ1-2 | TRBV29-1 | . | CSVVKLQARSYGYTF | TGCAGCGTCGTCAAACTCCAGGCCAGAAGCTATGGCTACACCTTC
TRBD1 | TRBJ2-3 | TRBV12-5 | once | CASGVGQGAADTQYF | TGTGCTAGTGGGGTCGGACAGGGGGCCGCAGATACGCAGTATTTT
. | TRBJ2-3 | TRBV7-2 | once | CASSLFERATDTQYF | TGTGCCAGCAGCTTATTCGAGCGGGCAACAGATACGCAGTATTTT
. | TRBJ1-6 | TRBV5-1 | once | CASSLVGDSDSPLHF | TGCGCCAGCAGCTTAGTTGGTGACAGTGATTCACCCCTCCACTTT
TRBD1 | TRBJ2-2 | TRBV11-3 | . | CASSLVTGGSGELFF | TGTGCCAGCAGCTTGGTGACAGGGGGTTCCGGGGAGCTGTTTTTT
. | TRBJ2-1 | TRBV5-4 | . | CASSRQGYNEQFF | TGTGCCAGCAGCCGCCAGGGGTACAATGAGCAGTTCTTC
TRBD2 | TRBJ2-7 | TRBV5-1 | . | CASRPGLAGVSSYEQYF | TGCGCCAGCAGACCGGGGCTAGCGGGAGTTTCCTCCTACGAGCAGTACTTC
TRBD1 | TRBJ1-1 | TRBV7-9 | medium-sized | CASSPPTGTMNTEAFF | TGTGCCAGCAGCCCGCCGACAGGGACCATGAACACTGAAGCTTTCTTT
. | TRBJ2-7 | TRBV7-9 | . | CASSWGLIPGYEQYF | TGTGCCAGCAGCTGGGGCCTAATACCGGGCTACGAGCAGTACTTC
. | TRBJ1-1 | TRBV6-2/TRBV6-3 | . | CASSPGTGRGTEAFF | TGTGCCAGCAGCCCTGGGACCGGACGGGGGACTGAAGCTTTCTTT
. | TRBJ2-5 | TRBV4-3 | few | CASSQDSSRGIETQYF | TGCGCCAGCAGCCAAGATAGTAGCCGGGGGATAGAGACCCAGTACTTC
. | TRBJ1-1 | TRBV19 | once | CASTSIGGIEAFF | TGTGCCAGTACCTCTATCGGGGGGATTGAAGCTTTCTTT
. | TRBJ2-6 | TRBV19 | once | CASKQDHSGANVLTF | TGTGCCAGTAAACAGGACCACTCTGGGGCCAACGTCCTGACTTTC
TRBD1 | TRBJ1-4 | TRBV28 | . | CASRETGSNEKLFF | TGTGCCAGCAGGGAGACAGGGTCTAATGAAAAACTGTTTTTT
TRBD1 | TRBJ2-5 | TRBV5-4 | . | CASSFGDRETQYF | TGTGCCAGCAGCTTTGGGGACAGAGAGACCCAGTACTTC
. | TRBJ1-1 | TRBV12-3/TRBV12-4 | once | CASRRTVNTEAFF | TGTGCCAGCAGACGGACTGTGAACACTGAAGCTTTCTTT
. | TRBJ2-1 | TRBV6-2/TRBV6-3 | . | CASSVGVYNEQFF | TGTGCCAGCAGTGTAGGGGTCTACAATGAGCAGTTCTTC
. | TRBJ2-5 | TRBV3-1/TRBV3-2 | once | CASSQATAEETQYF | TGTGCCAGCAGCCAAGCTACAGCGGAGGAGACCCAGTACTTC
. | TRBJ2-6 | TRBV10-1 | . | CASSESKYRDFHSGANVLTF | TGCGCCAGCAGTGAGTCCAAGTACCGGGACTTCCACTCTGGGGCCAACGTCCTGACTTTC
. | TRBJ2-5 | TRBV2 | . | CASNGGPKETQYF | TGTGCCAGCAATGGAGGGCCTAAAGAGACCCAGTACTTC
TRBD1 | TRBJ2-7 | TRBV6-2/TRBV6-3 | medium-sized | CASSGDRVRYEQYF | TGTGCCAGCAGTGGGGACAGGGTGCGGTACGAGCAGTACTTC
. | TRBJ1-3 | TRBV28 | . | CASSPGVGTGNTIYF | TGTGCCAGCAGTCCGGGGGTGGGGACTGGAAACACCATATATTTT
. | TRBJ2-3 | TRBV21-1 | . | CASTGSGIGDTQYF | TGTGCCAGCACCGGGAGCGGGATAGGGGATACGCAGTATTTT
. | TRBJ2-5 | TRBV11-2 | . | CASSFGLSETQYF | TGTGCCAGCAGCTTTGGACTTTCGGAGACCCAGTACTTC
TRBD1 | TRBJ1-2 | TRBV19 | . | CASSPPPRQGDYGYTF | TGTGCCAGTAGCCCCCCACCGCGACAGGGGGACTATGGCTACACCTTC
TRBD2 | TRBJ2-7 | TRBV5-4 | large | CASSGGGGIYEQYF | TGTGCCAGCAGTGGTGGGGGGGGGATTTACGAGCAGTACTTC
TRBD1 | TRBJ2-2 | TRBV4-2 | . | CASSQKEGTGGTGELFF | TGTGCCAGCAGCCAAAAAGAGGGGACAGGGGGGACCGGGGAGCTGTTTTTT
TRBD1 | TRBJ2-5 | TRBV6-6 | . | CASSPRGQTSSETQYF | TGTGCCAGCAGTCCAAGGGGACAGACCTCGTCGGAGACCCAGTACTTC
TRBD2 | TRBJ2-7 | TRBV6-5 | once | CASSSSLAGPGEQYF | TGTGCCAGCAGTAGTTCTCTAGCGGGGCCCGGCGAGCAGTACTTC
. | TRBJ2-7 | TRBV5-1 | . | CASSQGPGTIEQYF | TGCGCCAGCAGCCAGGGGCCAGGGACTATCGAGCAGTACTTC
TRBD1 | TRBJ2-7 | TRBV27 | . | CATQGPTYEQYF | TGTGCCACACAGGGGCCCACCTACGAGCAGTACTTC
. | TRBJ2-7 | TRBV2 | . | CASSVGASYEQYF | TGTGCCAGCAGTGTGGGGGCCTCCTACGAGCAGTACTTC
. | TRBJ1-6 | TRBV5-1 | . | CASRLEEGSYNSPLHF | TGCGCCAGCAGGCTTGAGGAGGGATCCTATAATTCACCCCTCCACTTT
TRBD2 | TRBJ2-1 | TRBV5-1 | . | CASRLAGGPRNEQFF | TGCGCCAGCCGCTTAGCGGGAGGGCCGCGTAATGAGCAGTTCTTC
. | TRBJ2-4 | TRBV12-3/TRBV12-4 | . | CASSLSNIQYF | TGTGCCAGCAGTTTATCGAACATTCAGTACTTC
TRBD1 | TRBJ1-5 | TRBV6-6 | . | CASRPGQGMNQPQHF | TGTGCCAGCAGACCGGGACAGGGGATGAATCAGCCCCAGCATTTT
. | TRBJ2-7 | TRBV27 | . | CASSLRVSYEQYF | TGTGCCAGCAGTTTGAGGGTCTCCTACGAGCAGTACTTC
TRBD2 | TRBJ2-5 | TRBV7-3 | . | CASSRTSGMGETQYF | TGTGCCAGCAGCCGGACTAGCGGGATGGGGGAGACCCAGTACTTC
. | TRBJ1-2 | TRBV6-5 | once | CASARTQGYDYGYTF | TGTGCCAGCGCCCGAACACAGGGATACGACTATGGCTACACCTTC
. | TRBJ2-5 | TRBV25-1 | few | CASSERGHQETQYF | TGTGCCAGCAGTGAAAGGGGACATCAAGAGACCCAGTACTTC
TRBD1 | TRBJ1-2 | TRBV27 | . | CASSSSPTGWKEGYTF | TGTGCCAGCAGTTCCTCGCCGACAGGGTGGAAGGAAGGCTACACCTTC
TRBD2 | TRBJ2-1 | TRBV11-3 | . | CASSSSGGAYLSNEQFF | TGTGCCAGCAGCTCTAGCGGGGGGGCCTATCTTTCTAATGAGCAGTTCTTC
. | TRBJ1-6 | TRBV5-1 | . | CASSLNRVSYNSPLHF | TGCGCCAGCAGCTTGAACAGGGTATCCTATAATTCACCCCTCCACTTT
. | TRBJ1-6 | TRBV3-1/TRBV3-2 | . | CASSQRGDNSPLHF | TGTGCCAGCAGCCAACGAGGCGATAATTCACCCCTCCACTTT
TRBD1 | TRBJ1-4 | TRBV6-5 | . | CASSRDSREKLFF | TGTGCCAGCAGCCGGGACAGCCGTGAAAAACTGTTTTTT
. | TRBJ2-2 | TRBV7-2 | . | CASSSQGPGELFF | TGTGCCAGCAGCTCACAGGGACCCGGGGAGCTGTTTTTT